This T cell receptor beta chain was documented in a study of PD-L1 blockade in urothelial cancer. Germline CDR1 LNHDA, CDR2 SQIVND (reference sequence). V lost 5 bases, J lost 0 bases, and 5 bases stayed unmatched. CDR3 size: 15 residues. Repertoires were generated with immunoSEQ multiplex PCR, while TCRdb's copy carries only in-frame clones and drops some. The table has around 33,000 clones, around 79% seen once; the top ten hold approximately 3.4%. The sample in question was PBMCs, obtained around atezolizumab (anti-PD-L1) treatment. This clonotype was sampled from a man aged 70 or older with urothelial cancer. The chain has TRBV19 and TRBJ2-3; 7 bases agree with TRBD2. CDR3 bases: TGTGCCAGTAGTTCGACTAGCCGGAGCACAGATACGCAGTATTTT. Its translation is CASSSTSRSTDTQYF.